Each of the 20 T cell receptor beta chains below was sequenced from the same sample in a study of blood T cell repertoires in COVID-19. Clones were read by immunoSEQ multiplex PCR, and TCRdb kept only the in-frame ones, dropping some. The repertoire holds approximately 460,000 clones, roughly nine tenths seen once, with approximately 0.9% in the top ten. What was sequenced was peripheral blood. The receptors shown here come from a man aged 18 to 29 with COVID-19, enrolled during active disease.

The chain joins TRBV7-3 to TRBJ2-5; TRBD2 might be the D (5 bases). Germline-derived CDR1 and CDR2 are SGHTA and FQGTGA. V shed 2 bases and J shed 4 bases, with 8 bases lying between them. The CDR3 extends over 13 amino acids. The CDR3 sequence is CASSLVRGETQYF. As DNA, the CDR3 is TGTGCCAGCAGCTTAGTTCGGGGAGAGACCCAGTACTTC.

This sequence joins TRBV2 and TRBJ2-4, with TRBD2 identical over 10 bases. The CDR3 has 19 amino acids. Germline-derived CDR1 and CDR2 are SNHLY and FYNNEI. J was trimmed by 3 bases and V by 0 bases; bases with no gene match: 11. Here the CDR3 reads CASSEALASGSLVKNIQYF. In DNA form, the CDR3 reads TGTGCCAGCAGTGAAGCGCTAGCTAGCGGGAGTCTGGTCAAAAACATTCAGTACTTC.

Points on this clone: A read error may be the cause here, since a much bigger clone is one base away. The V and J genes are TRBV7-9 and TRBJ2-7, with D unresolved. This CDR3 has 12 amino acids. The V end lost 5 bases, the J end lost 3 bases, and 8 bases lay between the germline ends. Germline lookup yields CDR1 SEHNR and CDR2 FQNEAQ (reference sequence). Written as DNA, the CDR3 is TGTGCCAGCAGCCCAGGCCTCTACGAGCAGTACTTC. Its protein product is CASSPGLYEQYF.

The V and J genes are TRBV20-1 and TRBJ2-1; weak D call: TRBD1 (5 bases). Trimming cost V 4 bases and J 15 bases, with 16 bases left between them. This CDR3 is 11 amino acids long. Per the germline V gene, CDR1 is DFQATT and CDR2 is SNEGSKA (reference sequence). CDR3 DNA sequence: TGCAGTGCTACAGCGCAAGCAGGGCGGTTCTTC. Translated: CSATAQAGRFF.

The genes are TRBV6-4 and TRBJ1-6; 8 nucleotides agree with TRBD1. CDR1 and CDR2 (germline): MRHNA, SNTAGT. J gave up 9 bases and V 0 bases, and 28 bases lay outside the gene matches. The CDR3 extends over 23 amino acids. The CDR3 DNA sequence: TGTGCCAGCAGTGACTCGGGGTGGGTCCGTAAGACAGGGGCCCCGAGGGATTTTTCACCCCTCCACTTT. Residues: CASSDSGWVRKTGAPRDFSPLHF.

A single count supports this clone. The chain carries TRBV27 and TRBJ2-7; weak D call: TRBD2 (5 bases). Trimming stripped 0 bases from V and 3 bases from J, with 12 bases between. CDR1 is MNHEY, CDR2 SMNVEV, per germline (reference sequence). The CDR3 contains 15 residues. CDR3 in amino acids: CASSLSLGNNYEQYF. As DNA, the CDR3 is TGTGCCAGCAGTTTATCACTCGGGAACAACTACGAGCAGTACTTC.

CDR3 in amino acids: CASSSRQGMNTEAFF. The CDR3 DNA is TGTGCCAGCAGTTCCCGGCAGGGTATGAACACTGAAGCTTTCTTT. The chain combines TRBV6-5 with TRBJ1-1; D is possibly TRBD1 (5 bases). Germline-derived CDR1 and CDR2 are MNHEY and SVGAGI. With 4 bases removed from V and 0 bases from J, the gap between germline ends came to 12 bases. The CDR3 runs 15 residues.

V usage is TRBV19 and J usage is TRBJ2-7, with 7 bases aligning to TRBD2. Germline V gives CDR1 LNHDA, CDR2 SQIVND (reference sequence). With 3 bases clipped from V and 5 bases from J, the junction kept 4 bases outside the gene matches. This CDR3 has 13 amino acids. Written as DNA, the CDR3 is TGTGCCAGTAGTATCGGACTAGAAAACGAGCAGTACTTC. It specifies CASSIGLENEQYF.

The chain is built from TRBV6-5 and TRBJ1-2; D unresolved. The germline gives CDR1 MNHEY, CDR2 SVGAGI. The CDR3 has 12 amino acids. Trimming removed 7 bases from V and 8 bases from J, with 14 bases in between. For the CDR3, the DNA is TGTGCCAGCAAGAGGGTGGGAGAAGGCTACACCTTC. Protein sequence: CASKRVGEGYTF.

Only one count was recorded for this clone. The chain recombines TRBV6-4 with TRBJ1-4, with 7 bases matching TRBD1. The CDR3 totals 14 residues. Germline CDR1 and CDR2: MRHNA and SNTAGT. J lost 6 bases, V lost 6 bases, and 7 bases had no gene match. In DNA form, the CDR3 reads TGTGCCAGCAGAAAGACAGGGTCGGATGAAAAACTGTTTTTT. The encoded protein is CASRKTGSDEKLFF.

This rearrangement joins TRBV30 to TRBJ1-3; D gene unclear. The V end was cut by 3 bases, the J end by 3 bases, with 12 bases between. The CDR3 has 14 amino acids. CDR1 and CDR2 (germline): GTSNPN, SVGIG (reference sequence). The CDR3 loop is CAWSNGGVGNTIYF. The CDR3 DNA reads as TGTGCCTGGAGCAACGGCGGGGTTGGAAACACCATATATTTT.

V is TRBV19 and J is TRBJ1-6, with D uncertain. This CDR3 spans 19 amino acids. Germline lookup yields CDR1 LNHDA and CDR2 SQIVND (reference sequence). The ends were cut back, 5 bases at V and 0 bases at J, with 20 bases in the middle. The CDR3 is CASSHNGRLTSSYNSPLHF. Written as DNA, the CDR3 is TGTGCCAGTAGTCACAATGGCAGGCTCACAAGCTCCTATAATTCACCCCTCCACTTT.

The rearrangement uses TRBV4-1 and TRBJ1-4; D is ambiguous. V dropped 1 base and J dropped 4 bases, with 7 bases sitting between them. The CDR3 runs 14 residues. From germline, CDR1 is MGHRA and CDR2 YSYEKL. For the CDR3, the DNA is TGCGCCAGCAGCCAAGTCGGTTATAATGAAAAACTGTTTTTT. It encodes CASSQVGYNEKLFF.

The gene calls are TRBV24-1 and TRBJ1-4, with 10 bases identical to TRBD1. The CDR3 totals 16 residues. Losses at the gene ends were 3 bases for V and 8 bases for J; bases not matched to a gene: 8. Germline assignment: CDR1 KGHDR and CDR2 SFDVKD. CDR3 loop: CATSDPTGTGAEKLFF. The DNA of the CDR3 is TGTGCCACCAGTGATCCCACCGGGACAGGGGCCGAAAAACTGTTTTTT.

The V and J genes are TRBV21-1 and TRBJ2-3; the table assigns TRBD2, which was not confirmed against the DNA. TRBV21-1 is a pseudogene locus. This CDR3 contains 16 residues. In DNA, the CDR3 is TGTGCCAGCAGCAATACTAGTCGTCCGCCGACAGATACGCAGTATTTT. Its translation: CASSNTSRPPTDTQYF.

This chain uses TRBV7-2 with TRBJ2-1; TRBD2 matches 7 bases. V gave up 1 base and J gave up 5 bases; unmatched junction bases: 11. The CDR3 spans 17 residues. Germline CDR1 is SGHTA and CDR2 is FQGNSA. This CDR3 is CASSLVIGGSSDNEQFF. Written as DNA, the CDR3 is TGTGCCAGCAGCTTAGTGATTGGCGGGAGTTCGGACAATGAGCAGTTCTTC. Using reference TRBV7-2 and TRBJ2-1 for the parts outside the CDR3, the full variable domain is GAGVSQSPSNKVTEKGKDVELRCDPISGHTALYWYRQSLGQGLEFLIYFQGNSAPDKSGLPSDRFSAERTGGSVSTLTIQRTQQEDSAVYLCASSLVIGGSSDNEQFFGPGTRLTVL.

This clone was recorded once. The V gene is TRBV3-1 (or the pseudogene TRBV3-2), the J gene TRBJ1-4; D unresolved. From germline, CDR1 is LGHDT and CDR2 YNNKEL (reference sequence). CDR3 length equals 13 residues. The V end lost 4 bases, the J end lost 5 bases, and 8 bases lay between the germline ends. CDR3 residues: CASSPALNEKLFF. For the CDR3, the DNA is TGTGCCAGCAGCCCCGCCCTAAATGAAAAACTGTTTTTT.

The chain couples TRBV6-6 to TRBJ2-5; D is unresolved. Germline-derived CDR1 and CDR2 are MNHNY and SVGAGI (reference sequence). The CDR3 totals 11 residues. V shed 2 bases and J shed 4 bases, with 2 bases lying between them. CDR3 DNA sequence: TGTGCCAGCAGTTACCGAGAGACCCAGTACTTC. Translating gives CASSYRETQYF.

The rearrangement uses TRBV29-1 and TRBJ1-1; no reliable D call. V lost 5 bases, J lost 0 bases, and 13 bases lay in between. From germline, CDR1 is SQVTM and CDR2 ANQGSEA. The CDR3 runs 14 residues. The CDR3 loop reads CSVRRTVMNTEAFF. CDR3 coding DNA: TGCAGCGTTCGGAGAACGGTCATGAACACTGAAGCTTTCTTT.

The chain links TRBV19 to TRBJ2-5, with 11 bases lining up with TRBD2. V lost 3 bases, J lost 6 bases, and 9 bases stayed unmatched. CDR1 is LNHDA and CDR2 is SQIVND in the germline V gene (reference sequence). The CDR3 is made up of 16 amino acids. The CDR3 sequence: CASSISPTSGMQTQYF. The CDR3 region has the DNA TGTGCCAGTAGTATCTCCCCGACTAGCGGGATGCAGACCCAGTACTTC.